Listed here is a single TCR beta chain. Its recognized antigen is unknown. It has no much larger one-base neighbor in the sample; base qualities were not kept. This sample was taken from a study of blood T cell repertoires in COVID-19 (TCRdb year 2020). Study-level background: For ImmuneRACE Cohort 3, a participant was defined as recovered based on two consecutive negative NP/OP PCR tests, clearance by a healthcare professional, or resolution of symptoms. Collaborator samples came from the United States, Italy and Spain and covered acute and convalescent phases of COVID-19. The material from the prospective study consisted of cDNA or gDNA derived from T cells, B-cell-depleted T cells, or PBMCs. Subjects who had been exposed to COVID-19, were actively infected with it, or had recovered from it provided the deeply sampled blood TCRbeta repertoires that made up the dataset. A freely available public database, intended as a resource for researchers studying the immune response to SARS-CoV-2, is where the repertoires were released. Samples came from the ongoing ImmuneRACE study (first 160 participants) plus 1,254 subjects from 6 global collaborators. Sample metadata almost always included a de-identified subject ID, COVID-19 status, age in years and sex. Where available, HLA class I and class II types were taken from metadata supplied by the sample provider and were not determined by assay-based typing.

Study-wide findings and limitations: Clinical and demographic metadata were provided uncurated, with the amount varying by source and participant.

TCRbeta CDR3 regions were amplified from genomic DNA by means of the immunoSEQ Assay, a bias-controlled multiplex PCR. Per the authors' processing: Nucleated cell counts per sample were estimated from amplification of reference gene primers within the assay. Sequence reads were collapsed and filtered to measure the absolute abundance of every unique TCRbeta CDR3 rearrangement. For each sample, productive Simpson clonality was calculated as the square root of Simpson's diversity index over productive rearrangements. TCRdb mirrors the immuneACCESS table, restricted to in-frame sequences. Some clones are absent from its copies; in checked studies, under half trace to an unresolved V gene, and the reason for the others is unknown. That table is the source of V, J and clone size, and D and trimming were worked out from the DNA. The sample table shows over 250,000 clones, and around 90% are seen once. The ten largest make up around 2% of the sample.

In the prospective study, participants were about 18 to 89 years old, resided in 24 geographic areas of the United States, and were enrolled through a virtual design. To assign participants to cohorts, the prospective study relied on clinical history that participants themselves reported in a screening survey and a study questionnaire. Mobile phlebotomists in the prospective study collected whole blood, serum and a nasopharyngeal or oropharyngeal swab from every participant. Additional blood draws and questionnaires over a 2-month period could optionally be provided by prospective study participants. Blood samples from the prospective study were shipped frozen or at room temperature prior to DNA extraction. The source material was PBMCs or T cells enriched from blood (not recorded which). The sequence was obtained from a woman in her sixties in a cohort exposed to, infected with or recovered from COVID-19 (not recorded which).

The CDR3 loop reads CASLMYTEAFF. The nucleotide sequence is given as TGTGCCAGTTTAATGTACACTGAAGCTTTCTTT. In this chain, TRBV28 is recombined with TRBJ1-1; no D segment can be confidently identified. The CDR3 measures 11 amino acids from cysteine to phenylalanine. Kept here is only the CDR3 DNA, which spans 33 bases and is read in frame from base 1. Trimming costs V 9 bases and J 3 bases, and their ends lie 8 bases apart. CDR1 MDHEN and CDR2 SYDVKM were looked up in the germline V gene.